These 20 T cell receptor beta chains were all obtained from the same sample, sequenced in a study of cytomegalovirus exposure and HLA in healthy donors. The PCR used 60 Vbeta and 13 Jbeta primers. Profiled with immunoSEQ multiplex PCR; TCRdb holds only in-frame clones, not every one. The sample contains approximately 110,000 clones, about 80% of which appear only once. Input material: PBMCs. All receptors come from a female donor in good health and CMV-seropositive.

The CDR3 DNA is TGTGCCAGCAGTCGGGGACAGGGGGGAGGAAAACTGTTTTTT. This translates into CASSRGQGGGKLFF. The chain links TRBV9 to TRBJ1-4, with 11 nucleotides matching TRBD1. Germline V CDR1 and CDR2: SGDLS, YYNGEE. J lost 10 bases, V lost 5 bases, and 7 bases had no gene match. CDR3 length equals 14 residues.

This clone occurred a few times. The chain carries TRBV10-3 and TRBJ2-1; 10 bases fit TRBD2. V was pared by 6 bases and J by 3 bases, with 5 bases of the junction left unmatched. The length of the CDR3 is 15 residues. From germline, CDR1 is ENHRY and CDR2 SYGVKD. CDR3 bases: TGTGCCATCAGAGGCGGGACTAGCGACTACAATGAGCAGTTCTTC. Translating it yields CAIRGGTSDYNEQFF.

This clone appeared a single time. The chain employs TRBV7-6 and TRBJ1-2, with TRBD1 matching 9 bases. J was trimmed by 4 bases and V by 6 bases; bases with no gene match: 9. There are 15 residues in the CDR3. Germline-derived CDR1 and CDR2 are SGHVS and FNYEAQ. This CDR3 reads CASRPGTGKGYGYTF. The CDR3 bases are TGTGCCAGCAGACCCGGGACAGGGAAGGGCTATGGCTACACCTTC.

In DNA form, the CDR3 reads TGTGCCAGCAGCCCGGGACAGAACGCTGAGCAGTTCTTC. Its protein product is CASSPGQNAEQFF. This chain uses TRBV7-9 with TRBJ2-1; 7 bases match TRBD1. This CDR3 region has 13 residues. V lost 5 bases to trimming and J lost 9 bases; unmatched junction nucleotides: 7. The germline V gene has CDR1 SEHNR and CDR2 FQNEAQ (reference sequence).

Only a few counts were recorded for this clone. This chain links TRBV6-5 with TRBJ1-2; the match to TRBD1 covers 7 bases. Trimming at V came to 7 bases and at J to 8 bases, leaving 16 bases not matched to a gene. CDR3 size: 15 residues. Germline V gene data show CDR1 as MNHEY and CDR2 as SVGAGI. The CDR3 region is CASKPPLDRTEGYTF. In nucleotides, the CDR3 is TGTGCCAGCAAACCTCCTCTGGACAGGACGGAGGGCTACACCTTC.

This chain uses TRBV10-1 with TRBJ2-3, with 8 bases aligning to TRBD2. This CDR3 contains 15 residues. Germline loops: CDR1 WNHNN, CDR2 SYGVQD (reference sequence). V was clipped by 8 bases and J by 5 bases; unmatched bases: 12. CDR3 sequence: CASSLAGGRGDTQYF. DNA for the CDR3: TGCGCCAGCTCTCTAGCGGGTGGAAGGGGAGATACGCAGTATTTT.

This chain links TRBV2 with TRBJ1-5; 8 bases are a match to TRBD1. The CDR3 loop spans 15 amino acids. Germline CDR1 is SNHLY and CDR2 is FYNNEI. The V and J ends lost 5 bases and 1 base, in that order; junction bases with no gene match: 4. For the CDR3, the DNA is TGTGCCAGCAGTCCGGACAGGGCGAGCAATCAGCCCCAGCATTTT. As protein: CASSPDRASNQPQHF. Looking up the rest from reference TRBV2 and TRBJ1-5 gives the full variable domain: EPEVTQTPSHQVTQMGQEVILRCVPISNHLYFYWYRQILGQKVEFLVSFYNNEISEKSEIFDDQFSVERPDGSNFTLKIRSTKLEDSAMYFCASSPDRASNQPQHFGDGTRLSIL.

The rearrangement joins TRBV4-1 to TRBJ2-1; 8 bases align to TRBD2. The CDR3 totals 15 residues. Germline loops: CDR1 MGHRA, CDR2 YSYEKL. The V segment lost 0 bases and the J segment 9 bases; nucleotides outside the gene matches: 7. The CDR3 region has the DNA TGCGCCAGCAGCCAAGATCCAGCGGGGGTAGTTGAGCAGTTCTTC. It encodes CASSQDPAGVVEQFF.

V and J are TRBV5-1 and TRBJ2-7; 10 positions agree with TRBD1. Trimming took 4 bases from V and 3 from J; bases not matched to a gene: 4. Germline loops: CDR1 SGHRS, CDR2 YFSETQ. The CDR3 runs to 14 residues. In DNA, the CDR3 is TGCGCCAGCAGCGGAGGACAGGGGGACTACGAGCAGTACTTC. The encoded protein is CASSGGQGDYEQYF.

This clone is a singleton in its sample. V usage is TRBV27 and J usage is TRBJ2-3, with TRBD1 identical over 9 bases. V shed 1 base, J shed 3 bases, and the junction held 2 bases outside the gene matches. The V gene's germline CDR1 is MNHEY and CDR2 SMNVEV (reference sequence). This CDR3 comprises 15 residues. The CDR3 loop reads CASSLWTGVTDTQYF. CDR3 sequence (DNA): TGTGCCAGCAGTTTATGGACAGGGGTAACAGATACGCAGTATTTT.

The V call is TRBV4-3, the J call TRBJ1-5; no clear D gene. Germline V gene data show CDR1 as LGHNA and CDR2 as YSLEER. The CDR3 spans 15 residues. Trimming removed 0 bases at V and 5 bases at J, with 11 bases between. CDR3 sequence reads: CASSQDTVEHQPQHF. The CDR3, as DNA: TGCGCCAGCAGCCAAGATACAGTTGAGCATCAGCCCCAGCATTTT.

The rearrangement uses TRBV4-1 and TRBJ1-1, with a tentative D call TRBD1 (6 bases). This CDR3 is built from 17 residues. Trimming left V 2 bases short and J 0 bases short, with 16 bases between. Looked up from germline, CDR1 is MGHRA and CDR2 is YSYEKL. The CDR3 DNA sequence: TGCGCCAGCAGCCAACTCAAGCCGACAGGAGTGAACACTGAAGCTTTCTTT. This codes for CASSQLKPTGVNTEAFF.

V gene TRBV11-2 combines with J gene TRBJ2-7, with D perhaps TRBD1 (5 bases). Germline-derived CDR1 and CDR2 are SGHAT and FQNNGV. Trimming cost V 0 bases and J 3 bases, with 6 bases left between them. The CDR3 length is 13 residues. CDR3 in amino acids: CASSLDRVYEQYF. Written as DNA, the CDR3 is TGTGCCAGCAGCTTAGACAGGGTCTACGAGCAGTACTTC.

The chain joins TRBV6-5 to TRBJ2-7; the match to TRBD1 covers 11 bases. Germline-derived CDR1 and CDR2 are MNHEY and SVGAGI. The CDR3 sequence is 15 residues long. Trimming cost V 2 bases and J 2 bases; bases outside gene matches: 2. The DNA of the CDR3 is TGTGCCAGCAGTTACGGGACAGGGGGACCCTACGAGCAGTACTTC. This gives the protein CASSYGTGGPYEQYF.

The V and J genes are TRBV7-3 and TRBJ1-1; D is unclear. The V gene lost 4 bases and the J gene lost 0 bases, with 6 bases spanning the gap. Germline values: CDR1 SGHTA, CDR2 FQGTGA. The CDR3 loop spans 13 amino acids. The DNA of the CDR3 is TGTGCCAGCAGCTCCCAGGTGAACACTGAAGCTTTCTTT. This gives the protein CASSSQVNTEAFF.

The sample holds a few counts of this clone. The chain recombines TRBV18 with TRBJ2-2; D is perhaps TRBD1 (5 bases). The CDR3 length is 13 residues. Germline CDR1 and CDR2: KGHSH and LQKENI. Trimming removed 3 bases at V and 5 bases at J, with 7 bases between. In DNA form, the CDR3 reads TGTGCCAGCTCACCGCCAGGGACCGGGGAGCTGTTTTTT. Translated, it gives CASSPPGTGELFF.

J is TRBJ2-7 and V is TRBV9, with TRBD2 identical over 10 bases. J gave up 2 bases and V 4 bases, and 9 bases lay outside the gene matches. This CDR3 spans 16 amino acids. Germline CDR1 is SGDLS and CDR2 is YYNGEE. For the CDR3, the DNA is TGTGCCAGCAGCCCCCTAGCAGCGGGGGGGCCCTACGAGCAGTACTTC. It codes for CASSPLAAGGPYEQYF.

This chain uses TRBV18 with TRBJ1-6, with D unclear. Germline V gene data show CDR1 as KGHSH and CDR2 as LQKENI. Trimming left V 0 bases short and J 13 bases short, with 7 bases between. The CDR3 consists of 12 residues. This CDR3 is CASSPPGRPLHF. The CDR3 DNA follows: TGTGCCAGCTCACCACCGGGCAGGCCCCTCCACTTT.

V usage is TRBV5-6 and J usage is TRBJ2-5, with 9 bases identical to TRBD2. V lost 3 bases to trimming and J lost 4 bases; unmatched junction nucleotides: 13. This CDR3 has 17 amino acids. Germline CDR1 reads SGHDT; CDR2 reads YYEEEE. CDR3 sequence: CASSSLGWRGGRETQYF. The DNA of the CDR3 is TGTGCCAGCAGCTCCCTGGGTTGGCGGGGGGGCCGAGAGACCCAGTACTTC.

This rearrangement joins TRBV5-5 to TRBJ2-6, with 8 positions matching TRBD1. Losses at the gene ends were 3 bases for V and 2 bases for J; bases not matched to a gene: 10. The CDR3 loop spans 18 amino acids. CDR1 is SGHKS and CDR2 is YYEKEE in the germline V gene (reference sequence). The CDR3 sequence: CASSSWGPTGAGANVLTF. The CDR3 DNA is TGTGCCAGCAGCTCCTGGGGTCCGACAGGGGCTGGGGCCAACGTCCTGACTTTC.